This T cell receptor (beta chain) was captured in a study of TIL therapy for anti-PD-1-resistant metastatic lung cancer. Broader study findings: Treatment-naive, never-smoker and oncogene-addicted patients were overrepresented in this highly selected cohort.

This clone was counted between two and nine times. The antigen remains undetermined. The immunoSEQ assay was v3. Survey-level samples got around 2.1 million read pairs; deep-level samples got about 4.5-6.5 million. Some clones are missing from TCRdb's copy, which holds only in-frame ones; the method was immunoSEQ multiplex PCR. This table has more than 9,500 clones, 50% to 75% appearing once. Time point defined: pre-treatment sample, taken before nivolumab and TIL therapy. Pleural nodules or supraclavicular lymph nodes made up most of the excised metastases sampled. Stage 4 NSCLC adults joined between October 2017 and January 2020. The CDR3 has 14 residues. Per the germline V gene, CDR1 is SGHRS and CDR2 is YFSETQ. Trimming took 0 bases from V and 6 from J; bases not matched to a gene: 4.

The V call is TRBV5-1, the J call TRBJ2-7; 9 bases agree with TRBD2. This sequence originates from a person between 30 and 79 years old with non-small cell lung cancer. The starting material was tumor tissue, obtained at baseline. For the CDR3, the DNA is TGCGCCAGCAGCTTGGGCGGGGGGGCAGGCGAGCAGTACTTC. Translation gives CASSLGGGAGEQYF.